This T cell receptor (beta chain) is from a study of cytomegalovirus exposure and HLA in healthy donors. Study-wide context: Unique TCRs from HLA-typed donors, 80 million to 100 million of them, were held in an early data release.

The V end was cut by 3 bases, the J end by 2 bases, with 11 bases between. The germline gives CDR1 MGHRA, CDR2 YSYEKL. The CDR3 contains 14 residues. Overall study results and limits: Researchers had no immune exposure information except CMV serostatus available. Most TCR sequences proved rare, with some public TCRs found in many donors. A few chains tied to CMV proved CMV antigen-specific in vitro.

The PCR was carried out with 60 Vbeta primers and 13 Jbeta primers. Profiled with immunoSEQ multiplex PCR; TCRdb holds only in-frame clones, not every one. The sample consists of about 120,000 clones, roughly 83% of them appearing once. Remarks on this clone: The antigen is undetermined.

Sample: PBMCs. The chain employs TRBV4-1 and TRBJ2-7, with D possibly TRBD2 on 6 matching bases. This receptor was taken from a young man in good health and CMV-seropositive. In DNA, the CDR3 is TGCGCCAGCAGCCAGACCGGCGGGGCCTACGAGCAGTACTTC. Its protein product is CASSQTGGAYEQYF.